This entry lists 18 T cell receptor beta chains sequenced from one sample in a study of blood T cell repertoires in COVID-19 (dated by TCRdb to about 2020). The library came from the immunoSEQ multiplex PCR assay. TCRdb stores this immuneACCESS table with in-frame sequences only. Part of the clones is absent; in the studies checked, under half of the shortfall reflects unresolved V genes, and no reason is known for the rest. For this sample there are 250,000 to 350,000 clones; around nine tenths appear just once. The ten largest clones add up to over 9% of the sample. Sequencing was performed on peripheral blood. The receptors were sampled from a woman between 25 and 40 years old with COVID-19, enrolled during active disease.

V is TRBV5-4 and J is TRBJ1-4; D unresolved. The length of the CDR3 is 15 residues. Germline V CDR1 and CDR2: SGHNT, YYREEE (reference sequence). V lost 3 bases to trimming and J lost 11 bases, with 20 bases between them. The CDR3 spells CASSYIEYGEKKLFF. DNA for the CDR3: TGTGCCAGCAGCTATATCGAATACGGGGAGAAGAAACTGTTTTTT.

The rearrangement joins TRBV7-2 to TRBJ1-2; 7 nucleotides agree with TRBD1. J was trimmed by 3 bases and V by 4 bases; bases with no gene match: 5. This CDR3 spans 14 amino acids. CDR1 is SGHTA and CDR2 is FQGNSA in the germline V gene. CDR3 loop: CASSSRTGDYGYTF. CDR3 coding DNA: TGTGCCAGCAGCTCCCGGACAGGAGACTATGGCTACACCTTC.

This clone was recorded once. CDR3 residues: CASSSDRVGQPQHF. CDR3 in DNA: TGTGCCAGCAGTTCGGACAGGGTCGGACAGCCCCAGCATTTT. This chain joins TRBV27 and TRBJ1-5; 8 positions match TRBD1. The CDR3 sequence is 14 residues long. V lost 4 bases, J lost 7 bases, and 6 bases stayed unmatched. Per the germline V gene, CDR1 is MNHEY and CDR2 is SMNVEV (reference sequence).

The rearrangement uses TRBV6-5 and TRBJ1-2; a weak D match, TRBD1 (5 bases). The CDR3 is 15 amino acids. Trimming cost V 5 bases and J 4 bases, with 17 bases left between them. The germline V gene encodes CDR1 MNHEY and CDR2 SVGAGI. DNA for the CDR3: TGTGCCAGCAGTCGCCAAGCGACAGTCAGCTATGGCTACACCTTC. This encodes CASSRQATVSYGYTF.

This sequence joins TRBV6-4 and TRBJ2-3, with 11 bases lining up with TRBD2. In germline, CDR1 is MRHNA, CDR2 SNTAGT. The CDR3 loop spans 15 amino acids. V dropped 3 bases and J dropped 3; count of bases not matched to a gene: 2. The CDR3 DNA reads as TGTGCCAGCAGTGATGTAGCGGGAGGGACAGATACGCAGTATTTT. Amino acid sequence: CASSDVAGGTDTQYF.

The V gene is TRBV25-1, the J gene TRBJ2-7; weak D call: TRBD1 (6 bases). CDR1 is MGHDK, CDR2 SYGVNS, per germline. This CDR3 has 12 residues. V was clipped by 7 bases and J by 4 bases, with 11 bases between them. DNA for the CDR3: TGTGCCAGCAAGTTTAGGGGGTACGAGCAGTACTTC. This encodes CASKFRGYEQYF.

This clone was counted at least ten times. The chain employs TRBV10-3 and TRBJ2-5; 8 bases align to TRBD1. The CDR3 is 14 residues long. Germline-derived CDR1 and CDR2 are ENHRY and SYGVKD. J was trimmed by 5 bases and V by 3 bases; bases with no gene match: 5. The CDR3 nucleotides are TGTGCCATCAGTGATCGGGCAGGGGGCGAGACCCAGTACTTC. Encoded protein: CAISDRAGGETQYF.

CDR3 in DNA: TGTGCCAGCAGTTATCCTAGCGGGAGGGGCACAGATACGCAGTATTTT. As protein: CASSYPSGRGTDTQYF. J is TRBJ2-3 and V is TRBV28, with 12 nucleotides matching TRBD2. Germline CDR1 reads MDHEN; CDR2 reads SYDVKM. The V segment lost 4 bases and the J segment 1 base; nucleotides outside the gene matches: 3. The CDR3 has 16 amino acids.

The J gene is TRBJ1-1, the V gene TRBV3-1 (or the pseudogene TRBV3-2), with D possibly TRBD1 on 6 matching bases. Trimming shortened V by 5 bases and J by 10 bases, and 17 bases separated the two germline ends. This CDR3 is 13 amino acids long. The V gene's germline CDR1 is LGHDT and CDR2 YNNKEL (reference sequence). For the CDR3, the DNA is TGTGCCAGCAGCTACTGGAGGGGGGGGCGAGCTTTCTTT. Translated, it gives CASSYWRGGRAFF.

V and J are TRBV5-8 and TRBJ2-7; the match to TRBD1 covers 8 bases. J was trimmed by 2 bases and V by 6 bases; bases with no gene match: 7. Germline V lookup: CDR1 SGHTS, CDR2 YDEGEE. This CDR3 region has 14 residues. The CDR3 DNA sequence: TGTGCCAGCAAGAACCTCAGGGGGCCCTACGAGCAGTACTTC. This codes for CASKNLRGPYEQYF.

This chain joins TRBV4-1 and TRBJ2-1; 9 bases match TRBD2. The CDR3 totals 16 residues. The ends lost 4 bases at V and 8 bases at J; junction bases unmatched: 12. Germline lookup yields CDR1 MGHRA and CDR2 YSYEKL. CDR3 nucleotide sequence: TGCGCCAGCAGCCCCTTAGCGGGAGTGGCAATGGATGAGCAGTTCTTC. Protein: CASSPLAGVAMDEQFF.

This chain uses TRBV28 with TRBJ2-1; maybe TRBD1 (6 bases). Germline V gives CDR1 MDHEN, CDR2 SYDVKM. CDR3 size: 12 residues. Trimming shortened V by 2 bases and J by 9 bases, and 8 bases separated the two germline ends. CDR3 DNA sequence: TGTGCCAGCAGTTTAACAGGGCCTGAGCAGTTCTTC. This translates into CASSLTGPEQFF.

The chain recombines TRBV6-5 with TRBJ1-5; 7 positions agree with TRBD1. The CDR3 has 11 residues. The germline V gene has CDR1 MNHEY and CDR2 SVGAGI. The DNA for the CDR3 is TGTGTCACAGGGGATCTTCGGCCCCAGCATTTT. Translation gives CVTGDLRPQHF.

Comments on this clone: Other DNA sequences in this specimen translate into the identical CDR3. V usage is TRBV24-1 and J usage is TRBJ2-1; no definite D call. CDR1 is KGHDR, CDR2 SFDVKD, per germline. V was cut by 1 base and J by 4 bases, with 4 bases left in between. The CDR3 spans 13 residues. The CDR3 here is CATSDFPYNEQFF. The DNA for the CDR3 is TGTGCCACCAGTGATTTCCCGTACAATGAGCAGTTCTTC.

In this sample, this clone turned up many times. The gene calls are TRBV7-2 and TRBJ1-6; a weak D match, TRBD1 (5 bases). Germline V lookup: CDR1 SGHTA, CDR2 FQGNSA. The ends were cut back, 5 bases at V and 9 bases at J, with 20 bases in the middle. This CDR3 is 16 amino acids long. The CDR3 region is CASSRGGGPGGSPLHF. As DNA, the CDR3 is TGTGCCAGCAGCCGCGGAGGAGGACCCGGGGGTTCACCCCTCCACTTT.

The V and J genes are TRBV6-6 and TRBJ2-7; unclear D gene. This CDR3 spans 12 amino acids. Germline CDR1 reads MNHNY; CDR2 reads SVGAGI (reference sequence). Trimming took 8 bases from V and 5 from J, leaving 13 bases between them. The CDR3 sequence is CASGLIADEQYF. CDR3 bases: TGTGCCAGCGGGCTAATTGCCGACGAGCAGTACTTC.

The chain joins TRBV7-2 to TRBJ2-7; the D gene is possibly TRBD1 (6 bases). V was shortened by 4 bases and J by 4 bases, with 14 bases between the two germline ends. The CDR3 loop spans 14 amino acids. Germline V gene data show CDR1 as SGHTA and CDR2 as FQGNSA. The CDR3 sequence: CASSWTEGDYEQYF. CDR3 in DNA: TGTGCCAGCAGCTGGACAGAGGGGGATTACGAGCAGTACTTC.

V gene TRBV4-1 combines with J gene TRBJ2-4; perhaps TRBD1 as D (5 bases). Trimming stripped 3 bases from V and 7 bases from J, with 10 bases between. Looked up from germline, CDR1 is MGHRA and CDR2 is YSYEKL. The CDR3 covers 13 residues. The DNA of the CDR3 is TGCGCCAGCAGCCAGGGTAAGGGGAACATTCAGTACTTC. Its translation: CASSQGKGNIQYF.